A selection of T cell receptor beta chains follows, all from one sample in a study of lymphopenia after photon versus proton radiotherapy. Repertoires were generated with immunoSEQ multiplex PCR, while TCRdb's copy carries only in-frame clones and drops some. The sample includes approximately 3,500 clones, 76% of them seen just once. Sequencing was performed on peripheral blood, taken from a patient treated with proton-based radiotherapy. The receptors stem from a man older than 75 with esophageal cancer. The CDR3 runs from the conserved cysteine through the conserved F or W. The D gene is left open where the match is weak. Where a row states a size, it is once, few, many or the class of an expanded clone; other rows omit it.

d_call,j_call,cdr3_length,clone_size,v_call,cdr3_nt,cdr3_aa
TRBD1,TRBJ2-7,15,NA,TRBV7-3,TGTGCCAGCAGCTCTTTGAGGGACAGGGCGGGCGAGCAGTACTTC,CASSSLRDRAGEQYF
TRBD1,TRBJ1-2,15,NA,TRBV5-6,TGTGCCAGCAGCCCGGAGGACAGGGATATTCCTGGCTACACCTTC,CASSPEDRDIPGYTF
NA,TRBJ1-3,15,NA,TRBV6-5,TGTGCCAGCAGTGCCTTCGGGGGTCTGGGAAACACCATATATTTT,CASSAFGGLGNTIYF
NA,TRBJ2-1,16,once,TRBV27,TGTGCCAGCAGTACTCAGGGTCGTGGCTCCTACAATGAGCAGTTCTTC,CASSTQGRGSYNEQFF
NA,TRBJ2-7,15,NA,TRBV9,TGTGCCAGCAGCGCCTCGGGGGGCTCCTCCTACGAGCAGTACTTC,CASSASGGSSYEQYF
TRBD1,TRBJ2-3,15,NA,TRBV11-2,TGTGCCAGCAGCCAACCAGGGGGACGGGCAGATACGCAGTATTTT,CASSQPGGRADTQYF
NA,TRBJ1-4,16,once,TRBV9,TGTGCCAGCAGCCCTAGCCGGGGCCAGAATAACGAAAAACTGTTTTTT,CASSPSRGQNNEKLFF
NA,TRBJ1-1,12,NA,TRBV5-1,TGCGCCAGCAGTCCTCCGAACACTGAAGCTTTCTTT,CASSPPNTEAFF
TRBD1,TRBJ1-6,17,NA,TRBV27,TGTGCCAGCAGTTTATCGTTGGGACAGGGGAGAAATTCACCCCTCCACTTT,CASSLSLGQGRNSPLHF
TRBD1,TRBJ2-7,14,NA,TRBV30,TGTGCCTGGAGTCATGGGACAGCGACCTACGAGCAGTACTTC,CAWSHGTATYEQYF
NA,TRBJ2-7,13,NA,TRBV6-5,TGTGCCAGCAGTTACTCCAGTCCCTACGAGCAGTACTTC,CASSYSSPYEQYF
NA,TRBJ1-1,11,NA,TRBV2,TGTGCCAGCAGAGGAGGACTCGAAGCTTTCTTT,CASRGGLEAFF
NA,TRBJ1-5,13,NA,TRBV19,TGTGCCAGTAGCACTAATAGCAATCAGCCCCAGCATTTT,CASSTNSNQPQHF
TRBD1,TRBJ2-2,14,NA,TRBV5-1,TGCGCCAGCAGTAATACAGGGGGCACCGGGGAGCTGTTTTTT,CASSNTGGTGELFF
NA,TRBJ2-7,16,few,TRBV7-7,TGTGCCAGCAGCCCGTCACGGGGGTCGAGCTCCTACGAGCAGTACTTC,CASSPSRGSSSYEQYF
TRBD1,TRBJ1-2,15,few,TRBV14,TGTGCCAGCAGCGAGGGACAGGGCTTGGGTTATGGCTACACCTTC,CASSEGQGLGYGYTF
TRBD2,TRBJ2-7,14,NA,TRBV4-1,TGCGCCAGCAGCCAAGATAGCGGGTCGTACGAGCAGTACTTC,CASSQDSGSYEQYF
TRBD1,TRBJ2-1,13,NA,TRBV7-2,TGTGCCAGCAGCTTCGACAGGGCCAATGAGCAGTTCTTC,CASSFDRANEQFF
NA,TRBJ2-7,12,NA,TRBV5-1,TGCGCCAGCAGCTTGGTGGCTTACGAGCAGTACTTC,CASSLVAYEQYF
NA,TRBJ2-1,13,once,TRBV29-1,TGCAGCGCAAGCGTAAGAGACTACAATGAGCAGTTCTTC,CSASVRDYNEQFF
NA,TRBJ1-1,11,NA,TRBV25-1,TGTGCCAGCAGTGAAGTGGGGAAAGCTTTCTTT,CASSEVGKAFF
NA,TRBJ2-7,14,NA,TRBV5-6,TGTGCCAGCAGCTTGCGAGAGGGGGCCTACGAGCAGTACTTC,CASSLREGAYEQYF
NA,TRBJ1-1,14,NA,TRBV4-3,TGCGCCAGCAGCCAAGTTACCCGCAGCACTGAAGCTTTCTTT,CASSQVTRSTEAFF
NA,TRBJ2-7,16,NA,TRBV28,TGTGCCAGCAGTTCGATAATTAGCAGGGTGGCCTACGAGCAGTACTTC,CASSSIISRVAYEQYF
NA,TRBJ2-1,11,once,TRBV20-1,TGCAGTGCTAGAGGTAGCTTTGAGCAGTTCTTC,CSARGSFEQFF
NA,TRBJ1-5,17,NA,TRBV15,TGTGCCACCAGCAGCAGCGAGAGGGGTTTTCGCAATCAGCCCCAGCATTTT,CATSSSERGFRNQPQHF
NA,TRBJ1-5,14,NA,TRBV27,TGTGCCAGCGGAGGCCAGGGGAGGCGCCAGCCCCAGCATTTT,CASGGQGRRQPQHF
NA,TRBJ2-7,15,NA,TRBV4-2,TGTGCCAGCAGCGTAGCTCTCGGGATTACCTACGAGCAGTACTTC,CASSVALGITYEQYF
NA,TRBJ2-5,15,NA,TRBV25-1,TGTGCCAGCAGTGAATATAGAGGGCGGGAAGAGACCCAGTACTTC,CASSEYRGREETQYF
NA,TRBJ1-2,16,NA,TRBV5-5,TGTGCCAGCAGCTTGGATGTCGGGGGGGCTGGCTATGGCTACACCTTC,CASSLDVGGAGYGYTF
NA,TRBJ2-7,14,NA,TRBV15,TGTGCCACCAGCAGCACCAGGGAGTACCACGAGCAGTACTTC,CATSSTREYHEQYF
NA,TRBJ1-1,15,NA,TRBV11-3,TGTGCCAGCAGCCTAGATCTTACCGGGAACACTGAAGCTTTCTTT,CASSLDLTGNTEAFF
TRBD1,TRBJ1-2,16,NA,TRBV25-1,TGTGCCAGCAAAGGGGACAGGCTTGGTCCTAGCTATGGCTACACCTTC,CASKGDRLGPSYGYTF
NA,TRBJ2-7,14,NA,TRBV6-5,TGTGCCAGCAGTTACGAAAGGGGGGCGCAGGAGCAGTACTTC,CASSYERGAQEQYF
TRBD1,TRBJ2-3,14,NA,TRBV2,TGTGCCAGCAAACCGGGGGACAGGGGAGATACGCAGTATTTT,CASKPGDRGDTQYF
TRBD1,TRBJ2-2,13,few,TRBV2,TGTGCCAGCGGGACAGGGGTGGCCGGGGAGCTGTTTTTT,CASGTGVAGELFF
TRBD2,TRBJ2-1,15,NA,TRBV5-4,TGTGCCAGCAGCGGCCGACTAGCGGGGCACAATGAGCAGTTCTTC,CASSGRLAGHNEQFF
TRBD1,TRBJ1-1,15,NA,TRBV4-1,TGCGCCAGCAGCCAAGCCTACAGGGGGCGAAGCGAAGCTTTCTTT,CASSQAYRGRSEAFF
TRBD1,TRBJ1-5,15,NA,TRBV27,TGTGCCAGCAGTTCGTGGGACAGCTCCAATCAGCCCCAGCATTTT,CASSSWDSSNQPQHF
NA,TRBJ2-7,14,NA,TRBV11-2,TGTGCCAGCAGCCGTGAAAGGGGCTGGGACGAGCAGTACTTC,CASSRERGWDEQYF
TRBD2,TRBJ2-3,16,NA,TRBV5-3,TGTGCCAGAAGCTTCCGACTAGCGGGTAGCACAGATACGCAGTATTTT,CARSFRLAGSTDTQYF
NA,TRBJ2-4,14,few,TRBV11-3,TGTGCCAGCAGCTTAGGGTTCCAGAAGAGGGTTCAGTACTTC,CASSLGFQKRVQYF
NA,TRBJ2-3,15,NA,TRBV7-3,TGTGCCAGCCGGATTGGGACTCCTAGCACAGATACGCAGTATTTT,CASRIGTPSTDTQYF
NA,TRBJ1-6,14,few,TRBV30,TGTGCCTGGAGTGTATGGCAGGGTGACTCACCCCTCCACTTT,CAWSVWQGDSPLHF
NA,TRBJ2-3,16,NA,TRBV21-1,TGTGCCAGCAGGCCAAAACGGGACAGGGTCACAGATACGCAGTATTTT,CASRPKRDRVTDTQYF
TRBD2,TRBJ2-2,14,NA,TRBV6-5,TGTGCCAGCAGTGGTCCGGGACTAGCGGCAATGCTGTTTTTT,CASSGPGLAAMLFF
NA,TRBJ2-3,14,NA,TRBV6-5,TGTGCCAGCAGTTACTGGGGGGGCGCAGATACGCAGTATTTT,CASSYWGGADTQYF
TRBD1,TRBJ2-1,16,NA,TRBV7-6,TGTGCCAGCAGCTCCCGCACAGGGGGCGGTCTCGATGAGCAGTTCTTC,CASSSRTGGGLDEQFF
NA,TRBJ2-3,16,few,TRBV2,TGTGCCAGCAGTGAATATGGGGGGGCCGCGGCAGATACGCAGTATTTT,CASSEYGGAAADTQYF
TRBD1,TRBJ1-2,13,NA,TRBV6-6,TGTGCCAGCAGTAAGGGACAGGGGTTAGGCTACACCTTC,CASSKGQGLGYTF
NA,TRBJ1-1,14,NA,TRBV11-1,TGTGCCAGCAGCTTCACCGACAGGCCCAATGAAGCTTTCTTT,CASSFTDRPNEAFF